The present T cell receptor beta chain was sequenced within a study of vaccination and CD4 T cells after COVID-19. Trimming took 1 base from V and 3 from J, leaving 4 bases between them. CDR3 length equals 12 residues. Germline CDR1 reads LGHNA; CDR2 reads YNFKEQ. The treatment was: 10-day PBMC culture with coronavirus spike peptide pools or control peptides (ViraFEST assay). This clonotype was counted a few times. What it binds is unknown. The Oncomine TCR Beta short-read assay generated sequence data from the DNA of cultured CD4+ T cells. TCRdb ran MiXCR on the PCR reads and lists one entry per CDR3 protein. The sample shows 11,000 to 15,000 distinct CDR3 sequences, roughly 31% of them seen only once.

The V call is TRBV4-2, the J call TRBJ2-7; D unresolved. The sample comprised cultured CD4+ T cells from blood. The clonotype was recovered from a human donor with COVID-19. CDR3 loop: CASSQGIYEQYF. The CDR3 DNA reads TGTGCCAGCAGCCAAGGGATCTACGAGCAGTACTTC.